The 9 T cell receptor beta chains reported below all come from one sample, sequenced in a study of T cell responses to AZD1222 COVID-19 vaccine. Clones were sequenced by immunoSEQ multiplex PCR, and TCRdb holds only the in-frame ones, with some missing. The profile covers approximately 100,000 clones, with 91% appearing a single time and roughly 7% taken by the ten largest. Sample: peripheral blood, taken on day 0 of AZD1222 vaccination. The receptors here all came from an adult in good health.

The CDR3 nucleotides read TGTGCCAGCAGCTTAGTAGTGTCGGCAGCTTTCTTT. This codes for CASSLVVSAAFF. This chain links TRBV7-9 with TRBJ1-1; no clear D gene. Germline assignment: CDR1 SEHNR and CDR2 FQNEAQ (reference sequence). V gave up 1 base and J gave up 10 bases, with 10 bases separating them. The CDR3 is 12 amino acids.

This clone is a singleton in its sample. V usage is TRBV10-3 and J usage is TRBJ1-3; 9 nucleotides align to TRBD1. Germline CDR1 and CDR2: ENHRY and SYGVKD. The junction had 8 bases not matched to a gene; V was cut back by 4 bases and J by 4 bases. The CDR3 runs to 16 residues. CDR3 sequence reads: CAISGGTGSSGNTIYF. The CDR3 nucleotides are TGTGCCATCAGTGGGGGGACAGGGTCCTCAGGAAACACCATATATTTT.

This sequence joins TRBV11-1 and TRBJ2-2; 7 bases align to TRBD2. This CDR3 region has 15 residues. The germline CDR1 and CDR2 sequences are SGHAT and FQDESV (reference sequence). Trimming at V came to 5 bases and at J to 1 base, leaving 4 bases not matched to a gene. This CDR3 is CASSPLAENTGELFF. The CDR3 nucleotides read TGTGCCAGCAGCCCCCTAGCGGAGAACACCGGGGAGCTGTTTTTT.

The genes are TRBV5-1 and TRBJ2-5; D perhaps matches TRBD2 (5 bases). The germline V gene encodes CDR1 SGHRS and CDR2 YFSETQ. V was cut by 3 bases and J by 5 bases, with 11 bases left in between. The CDR3 is made up of 13 amino acids. The DNA for the CDR3 is TGCGCCAGCAGCTGGGAAGGCGGGGAGACCCAGTACTTC. As protein: CASSWEGGETQYF. Based on the CDR3 plus reference TRBV5-1 and TRBJ2-5, the full variable domain is KAGVTQTPRYLIKTRGQQVTLSCSPISGHRSVSWYQQTPGQGLQFLFEYFSETQRNKGNFPGRFSGRQFSNSRSEMNVSTLELGDSALYLCASSWEGGETQYFGPGTRLLVL.

The chain joins TRBV9 to TRBJ2-1, with 7 bases matching TRBD1. V shed 2 bases and J 8 bases; nucleotides not matched to a gene: 10. This CDR3 has 15 amino acids. Per germline, CDR1 SGDLS and CDR2 YYNGEE. The CDR3 DNA sequence: TGTGCCAGCAGCGTCCGGGACAGAGGGCTGGATGAGCAGTTCTTC. Protein: CASSVRDRGLDEQFF.

J is TRBJ1-1 and V is TRBV6-5; D is unresolved. V lost 6 bases, J lost 2 bases, and 16 bases lay in between. Germline V gene sequence: CDR1 MNHEY, CDR2 SVGAGI. The CDR3 is made up of 15 amino acids. CDR3 sequence (DNA): TGTGCCAGCAGCCCCCGTCGAGCTATCAACACTGAAGCTTTCTTT. It encodes CASSPRRAINTEAFF.

The CDR3 reads CASIPGTGSYEQYF. In DNA form, the CDR3 reads TGCGCCAGCATCCCCGGGACAGGCTCCTACGAGCAGTACTTC. The gene calls are TRBV5-1 and TRBJ2-7, with 8 bases matching TRBD1. Trimming cost V 6 bases and J 0 bases; bases outside gene matches: 5. The CDR3 is 14 amino acids. The germline CDR1 and CDR2 sequences are SGHRS and YFSETQ.

This chain connects TRBV2 to TRBJ2-5; 9 bases line up with TRBD1. This CDR3 is 14 amino acids long. V shed 3 bases and J 5 bases; nucleotides not matched to a gene: 4. Germline V lookup: CDR1 SNHLY, CDR2 FYNNEI. The CDR3 bases are TGTGCCAGCAGTGACGGGACAGGGATGGAGACCCAGTACTTC. It translates to CASSDGTGMETQYF.

The chain is built from TRBV5-1 and TRBJ1-4, with D maybe TRBD1 (5 bases). The CDR3 is 15 amino acids. V dropped 4 bases and J dropped 0 bases, with 10 bases sitting between them. Per germline, CDR1 SGHRS and CDR2 YFSETQ. This chain's CDR3 is CASSRGTTTNEKLFF. The DNA for the CDR3 is TGCGCCAGCAGCCGGGGGACCACAACTAATGAAAAACTGTTTTTT.